The 9 T cell receptor beta chains given below trace back to one sample, sequenced in a study of regulatory T cells in long-lasting Graves disease. Time point meaning: newly diagnosed GD, antithyroid drugs for less than 3 months. The TCR library was made from RNA that had been extracted from PBMCs in TRIzol. Researchers made TCR beta libraries by using iRepertoire HTBI primers and running Arm-PCR on CDR3 regions. TCRdb re-derived calls from the multiplex PCR reads in MiXCR, one entry per CDR3 protein. Of a few hundred thousand distinct CDR3 sequences listed, 16% are singletons. This same sample was also part of a study on T cells in Graves' hyperthyroidism and ophthalmopathy.

The material sequenced was peripheral blood mononuclear cells (PBMCs), taken at new diagnosis, from a patient treated with antithyroid drugs. The receptor set was obtained from a man aged 40-50 years with Graves disease.

The chain recombines TRBV6-2 or TRBV6-3 with TRBJ1-5; D call uncertain. The CDR3 contains 13 residues. Looked up from germline, CDR1 is MNHEY and CDR2 is SVGEGT. V was clipped by 2 bases and J by 5 bases, with 7 bases between them. DNA of the CDR3: TGTGCCAGCAGTTACACTACCGATCAGCCCCAGCATTTT. Translation: CASSYTTDQPQHF.

This clonotype was detected many times. This rearrangement joins TRBV9 to TRBJ2-1; TRBD2 might be the D (6 bases). The CDR3 is made up of 17 amino acids. Germline V CDR1 and CDR2: SGDLS, YYNGEE. V was pared by 3 bases and J by 6 bases, with 22 bases between. In DNA form, the CDR3 reads TGTGCCAGCAGCGGTGGTTTGGGGGTCCGGGACTCCAATGAGCAGTTCTTC. This gives the protein CASSGGLGVRDSNEQFF.

This clonotype was counted a few times. This sequence joins TRBV29-1 and TRBJ2-4, with a tentative D call TRBD2 (5 bases). The germline V and J ends were trimmed by 5 bases and 2 bases, with 7 bases remaining between them. Germline CDR1 is SQVTM and CDR2 is ANQGSEA. The CDR3 loop spans 12 amino acids. The DNA of the CDR3 is TGCAGCGTTCTCGGGACCAAAAACATTCAGTACTTC. This gives the protein CSVLGTKNIQYF.

This clonotype was counted many times. V is TRBV6-1 and J is TRBJ1-2; no reliable D call. V shed 4 bases and J shed 2 bases, with 8 bases lying between them. The germline V gene encodes CDR1 MNHNS and CDR2 SASEGT. The CDR3 runs to 13 residues. In DNA, the CDR3 is TGTGCCAGCAGTGTTCGCGGGAACTATGGCTACACCTTC. This codes for CASSVRGNYGYTF.

There are many counts of this clonotype. The rearrangement joins TRBV11-2 to TRBJ2-5; 7 bases align to TRBD2. The CDR3 runs 14 residues. V shed 0 bases and J 13 bases; nucleotides not matched to a gene: 11. CDR1 SGHAT and CDR2 FQNNGV come from the germline V gene. The CDR3 region has the DNA TGTGCCAGCAGCTTAGATCCTGGTAGCGGGTCCTCGTACTTC. It codes for CASSLDPGSGSSYF.

The chain is built from TRBV15 and TRBJ2-3; 11 nucleotides line up with TRBD2. Germline V CDR1 and CDR2: LNHNV, YYDKDF (reference sequence). The CDR3 sequence is 17 residues long. The V and J ends lost 0 bases and 6 bases, in that order; junction bases with no gene match: 8. DNA of the CDR3: TGTGCCACCAGCAGAGATATTAGCGGGGGGGTGCAGGATACGCAGTATTTT. This encodes CATSRDISGGVQDTQYF.

The rearrangement links TRBV5-6 to TRBJ1-4; no firm D call. The CDR3 spans 15 residues. CDR1 and CDR2 from the germline V gene are SGHDT and YYEEEE. The V gene lost 4 bases and the J gene lost 4 bases, with 14 bases spanning the gap. The CDR3 DNA follows: TGTGCCAGCAGCCTCAAAGGGTGGTATAATGAAAAACTGTTTTTT. This codes for CASSLKGWYNEKLFF.

This clonotype was detected only a few times. The chain links TRBV10-2 to TRBJ2-5, with D possibly TRBD2 on 6 matching bases. Trimming shortened V by 8 bases and J by 1 base, and 14 bases separated the two germline ends. Germline assignment: CDR1 WSHSY and CDR2 SAAADI. This CDR3 has 14 residues. For the CDR3, the DNA is TGCGCCAGCCGGCGGAGGGTCGTCCAAGAGACCCAGTACTTC. Protein sequence: CASRRRVVQETQYF.

In its sample, this clonotype was seen a few times. The CDR3 nucleotides are TGTGCCAGCAGCTTAGGGTGGGACCGAGAAGAGACCCAGTACTTC. Its translation: CASSLGWDREETQYF. This rearrangement joins TRBV7-2 to TRBJ2-5, with D perhaps given as TRBD1 or TRBD2 (5 bases each). Between the trimmed V and J ends, which lost 1 base and 3 bases, there was a span of 12 bases. The CDR3 spans 15 residues. Germline-derived CDR1 and CDR2 are SGHTA and FQGNSA. The entire variable domain, with the rest obtained from reference TRBV7-2 and TRBJ2-5, is as follows: GAGVSQSPSNKVTEKGKDVELRCDPISGHTALYWYRQSLGQGLEFLIYFQGNSAPDKSGLPSDRFSAERTGGSVSTLTIQRTQQEDSAVYLCASSLGWDREETQYFGPGTRLLVL.